One sample yielded the 4 T cell receptor beta chains listed below, sequenced in a study of blood T cells in healthy people across ages. Combining a sample-barcoded 5' primer with a J-beta primer mix, a second PCR ran for roughly 7 to 11 cycles. TCRdb ran MiXCR on the 5' RACE reads and lists one entry per CDR3 protein. Among about 1.7 million distinct CDR3 sequences, roughly 28% were seen once, and the ten largest hold 7.7%. Sequencing was carried out using blood. The receptors shown here come from a woman under 40 in good health.

The V gene is TRBV5-1, the J gene TRBJ2-7; D is perhaps TRBD1 (5 bases). The assigned J gene may be wrong: the sequence end matches TRBJ2-5 better. This CDR3 has 15 amino acids. Germline V gene lookup returns CDR1 SGHRS and CDR2 YFSETQ. CDR3: CASSFVGQGSETQYF. CDR3 DNA sequence: TGCGCCAGCAGCTTCGTTGGGCAGGGCTCAGAGACCCAGTACTTC.

This clonotype has just a few counts. The chain combines TRBV5-1 with TRBJ2-2, with a weak D call TRBD1 (5 bases). The CDR3 is 15 amino acids. The V end was cut by 4 bases, the J end by 2 bases, with 12 bases between. Per germline, CDR1 SGHRS and CDR2 YFSETQ. CDR3: CASSTQGKNTGELFF. Written as DNA, the CDR3 is TGCGCCAGCAGCACCCAGGGAAAAAACACCGGGGAGCTGTTTTTT.

CDR3 bases: TGTGCCAGCAGCTTAGACTACAGGGGGGCTGAGCAGTTCTTC. It translates to CASSLDYRGAEQFF. The V and J genes are TRBV7-2 and TRBJ2-1, with 8 nucleotides matching TRBD1. With V trimmed by 1 base and J by 9 bases, 5 bases remained unmatched. This CDR3 has 14 residues. The germline gives CDR1 SGHTA, CDR2 FQGNSA.

The chain recombines TRBV30 with TRBJ1-6; D remains unclear. CDR1 is GTSNPN, CDR2 SVGIG, per germline (reference sequence). V was cut by 2 bases and J by 7 bases, with 12 bases left in between. The CDR3 is 14 residues long. CDR3 bases: TGTGCCTGGAGTAGGCCCCCCGGCAATTCACCCCTCCACTTT. Protein sequence: CAWSRPPGNSPLHF.